This T cell receptor (beta chain) was found in a study of CD8 T cells in ankylosing spondylitis. The study's findings and limits: Previous work reported some of these motif variants in the synovial fluid and blood of reactive arthritis. Matched ankylosing spondylitis synovial fluid reportedly showed significant enrichment of disease-linked clones. Those disease-linked clones were CD8+; they were also relatively rare in peripheral blood. Fewer than ten highly homologous variants made up a TCR beta motif that seemed to typify ankylosing spondylitis blood.

Germline V CDR1 and CDR2: SGDLS, YYNGEE. V gave up 3 bases and J gave up 6 bases, with 10 bases separating them. This CDR3 has 13 amino acids. Comments on this clonotype: The antigen is undetermined.

By quantitative 5'-RACE with molecular barcodes, the TCR beta libraries were made. MiXCR was run by TCRdb on the 5' RACE reads, yielding one entry per CDR3 protein. The table has 700,000 to 1,000,000 distinct CDR3 sequences, about an eighth seen once. The receptor's source is a male donor with ankylosing spondylitis. The material sequenced was blood, either unsorted or a sorted T cell fraction (not recorded which). The genes are TRBV9 and TRBJ2-1; D perhaps matches TRBD1 (6 bases). CDR3 coding DNA: TGTGCCAGCAGCGCTGGGACAACCAATGAGCAGTTCTTC. Its protein product is CASSAGTTNEQFF.